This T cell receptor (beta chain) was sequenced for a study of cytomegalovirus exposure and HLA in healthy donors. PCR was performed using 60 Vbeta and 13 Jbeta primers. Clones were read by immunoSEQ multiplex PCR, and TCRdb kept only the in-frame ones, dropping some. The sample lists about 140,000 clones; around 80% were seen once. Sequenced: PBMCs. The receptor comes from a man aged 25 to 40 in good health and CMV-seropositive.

The CDR3 is CASSLGWREDRSTQYF. The CDR3 DNA sequence: TGCGCCAGCAGCTTGGGTTGGCGGGAGGACAGAAGTACGCAGTATTTT. The chain employs TRBV5-1 and TRBJ2-3; 8 bases fit TRBD2. This CDR3 is 16 amino acids long. The germline V gene encodes CDR1 SGHRS and CDR2 YFSETQ. Unmatched junction bases numbered 11, after V lost 0 bases and J lost 8 bases.